This passage covers 22 T cell receptor beta chains from one sample sequenced in a study of T cells after yellow fever vaccination. From the 5' RACE reads, TCRdb called clonotypes with MiXCR, one entry per CDR3 protein. There are approximately 69,000 distinct CDR3 sequences in the sample; approximately 6.2% occur only once, and 2.2% lies in the top ten. Material: CD4+ T cells sorted from PBMCs, obtained more than 14 days after the first yellow fever vaccination. The receptor set was obtained from a man in his late teens or twenties who received the YFV17D yellow fever vaccine.

This clonotype showed up many times. This chain uses TRBV20-1 with TRBJ2-7; 7 nucleotides agree with TRBD1. V shed 1 base, J shed 3 bases, and the junction held 6 bases outside the gene matches. The CDR3 has 14 residues. The V gene's germline CDR1 is DFQATT and CDR2 SNEGSKA (reference sequence). Here the CDR3 reads CSARVDRRRYEQYF. Here the CDR3 DNA reads TGCAGTGCTAGAGTGGACAGGCGTCGCTACGAGCAGTACTTC.

This clonotype was counted many times. The chain combines TRBV7-9 with TRBJ1-1; D gene unclear. V was pared by 3 bases and J by 9 bases, with 17 bases between. Germline values: CDR1 SEHNR, CDR2 FQNEAQ (reference sequence). The CDR3 covers 14 residues. CDR3 sequence (DNA): TGTGCCAGCAGCTTTCGAACGGACGAGCCAAAAGCTTTCTTT. Protein product: CASSFRTDEPKAFF.

This clonotype showed up many times. The rearrangement links TRBV5-1 to TRBJ2-5, with D maybe TRBD1 (6 bases). Germline loops: CDR1 SGHRS, CDR2 YFSETQ. CDR3 length: 13 residues. The V end was cut by 3 bases, the J end by 4 bases, with 10 bases between. The CDR3 bases are TGCGCCAGCAGCTCCACAGGGATAGAGACCCAGTACTTC. Its protein product is CASSSTGIETQYF.

There are many counts of this clonotype. The chain uses TRBV6-1 and TRBJ2-2, with D possibly being TRBD1 or TRBD2 (5 bases each). Germline CDR1 MNHNS, CDR2 SASEGT. The CDR3 has 14 amino acids. Trimming stripped 8 bases from V and 6 bases from J, with 16 bases between. The CDR3 loop reads CASGTVVNAGELFF. CDR3 nucleotide sequence: TGTGCCAGCGGGACCGTGGTGAATGCCGGGGAGCTGTTTTTT.

Many counts were recorded for this clonotype. V and J are TRBV20-1 and TRBJ2-3; D possibly corresponds to TRBD1 (5 bases). Germline-derived CDR1 and CDR2 are DFQATT and SNEGSKA (reference sequence). This CDR3 spans 14 amino acids. Trimming left V 5 bases short and J 0 bases short, with 12 bases between. CDR3 in DNA: TGCAGTGCTGGACGGACACAGAGCACAGATACGCAGTATTTT. Translating it yields CSAGRTQSTDTQYF.

This clonotype was seen at least ten times. The chain has TRBV7-2 and TRBJ2-3; possible D gene TRBD2, 6 bases. The CDR3 extends over 15 amino acids. V was cut by 4 bases and J by 6 bases, with 17 bases left in between. Germline loops: CDR1 SGHTA, CDR2 FQGNSA. CDR3 nucleotide sequence: TGTGCCAGCAGCTCCGTGGAGGGGTCCGTCGATACGCAGTATTTT. Translation gives CASSSVEGSVDTQYF.

This clonotype was picked up many times. This chain links TRBV27 with TRBJ1-1; TRBD1 is a possible D gene (6 bases). Trimming took off 2 bases at V and 1 base at J, with 11 bases between the two ends. The V gene's germline CDR1 is MNHEY and CDR2 SMNVEV (reference sequence). The CDR3 spans 15 residues. DNA of the CDR3: TGTGCCAGCAGTTTAGGAGGGGGTGGGAACACTGAAGCTTTCTTT. Translation gives CASSLGGGGNTEAFF.

This clonotype was recorded at least ten times. The J gene is TRBJ1-2, the V gene TRBV18; D gene ambiguous. The V end lost 2 bases, the J end lost 1 base, and 11 bases lay between the germline ends. The CDR3 covers 15 residues. Germline loops: CDR1 KGHSH, CDR2 LQKENI. The CDR3 DNA sequence: TGTGCCAGCTCACCAGTTTCGGAAAATAACTATGGCTACACCTTC. Its translation is CASSPVSENNYGYTF.

As regards this clonotype: Being one base from a much bigger clone, this may be a read error. This chain uses TRBV3-1 with TRBJ2-5; D is undetermined. Germline loops: CDR1 LGHDT, CDR2 YNNKEL (reference sequence). V gave up 0 bases and J gave up 7 bases, with 9 bases separating them. The length of the CDR3 is 13 residues. The CDR3 is CASSQDPRATQYF. Written as DNA, the CDR3 is TGTGCCAGCAGCCAAGATCCGAGAGCGACCCAGTACTTC.

This clonotype was counted at least ten times. The V gene is TRBV18, the J gene TRBJ2-5; D remains ambiguous. The V and J ends lost 2 bases and 1 base respectively, with 8 bases between them. The germline CDR1 and CDR2 sequences are KGHSH and LQKENI. CDR3 size: 14 residues. In nucleotides, the CDR3 is TGTGCCAGCTCACCAGGTATCTTCCAAGAGACCCAGTACTTC. Its translation is CASSPGIFQETQYF.

This clonotype has a count of ten or more. The V call is TRBV4-3, the J call TRBJ1-1; 8 bases are a match to TRBD1. There are 20 residues in the CDR3. The V and J ends lost 1 base and 0 bases, in that order; junction bases with no gene match: 16. Germline V lookup: CDR1 LGHNA, CDR2 YSLEER. The CDR3 reads CASSQGFVDRGLDMNTEAFF. CDR3 nucleotide sequence: TGCGCCAGCAGCCAAGGATTTGTCGACAGGGGACTCGACATGAACACTGAAGCTTTCTTT.

This rearrangement joins TRBV7-2 to TRBJ2-2; 8 bases map to TRBD2. This CDR3 is built from 16 residues. V shed 5 bases, J shed 2 bases, and the junction held 7 bases outside the gene matches. Germline V gives CDR1 SGHTA, CDR2 FQGNSA. The CDR3 loop reads CASSRFRGGNTGELFF. The CDR3, as DNA: TGTGCCAGCAGCAGATTCCGGGGGGGTAACACCGGGGAGCTGTTTTTT. Complete variable domain (other parts from reference TRBV7-2 and TRBJ2-2): GAGVSQSPSNKVTEKGKDVELRCDPISGHTALYWYRQSLGQGLEFLIYFQGNSAPDKSGLPSDRFSAERTGGSVSTLTIQRTQQEDSAVYLCASSRFRGGNTGELFFGEGSRLTVL.

This clonotype occurred many times. At one end, the junction sequence differs from germline, possibly due to a read error. This chain links TRBV4-2 with TRBJ1-6; the match to TRBD1 covers 10 bases. This CDR3 is 17 amino acids long. CDR1 and CDR2 (germline): LGHNA, YNFKEQ. Here the CDR3 reads CASSQDQTGGYYSPLHF. CDR3 DNA: TGTGCCAGCAGCCAAGATCAGACAGGGGGCTATTATTCACCCCTCCACTTT.

This clonotype was recorded many times. V is TRBV5-1 and J is TRBJ2-7; no firm D call. This CDR3 has 13 residues. The germline CDR1 and CDR2 sequences are SGHRS and YFSETQ. V was clipped by 4 bases and J by 2 bases, with 10 bases between them. DNA of the CDR3: TGCGCCAGCAGCCTCATAGGCACCTACGAGCAGTACTTC. Protein sequence: CASSLIGTYEQYF.

This clonotype has ten or more counts. The chain uses TRBV7-2 and TRBJ2-3; D unclear. Deletions cut 2 bases from V and 0 bases from J, with 3 bases between. Germline CDR1 SGHTA, CDR2 FQGNSA. The CDR3 length is 13 residues. CDR3 region: CASSLPSTDTQYF. The CDR3 nucleotides are TGTGCCAGCAGCTTACCGAGCACAGATACGCAGTATTTT.

This clonotype appeared many times. This sequence joins TRBV7-2 and TRBJ2-7; the D is unclear. This CDR3 region has 15 residues. Germline CDR1 SGHTA, CDR2 FQGNSA. V shed 1 base and J shed 2 bases, with 12 bases lying between them. The CDR3 sequence: CASSLVPRGTYEQYV. The CDR3 nucleotides read TGTGCCAGCAGCTTAGTTCCCCGTGGCACCTACGAGCAGTACGTC.

This clonotype was counted many times. DNA of the CDR3: TGTGCCAGCAGCTTAGTAGGGACAGGGGGACGAAATGAGCAGTTCTTC. Translating it yields CASSLVGTGGRNEQFF. The rearrangement links TRBV7-2 to TRBJ2-1; TRBD1 matches 11 bases. V was clipped by 1 base and J by 7 bases; unmatched bases: 6. Germline CDR1 reads SGHTA; CDR2 reads FQGNSA. CDR3 size: 16 residues. Based on the CDR3 plus reference TRBV7-2 and TRBJ2-1, the full variable domain is GAGVSQSPSNKVTEKGKDVELRCDPISGHTALYWYRQSLGQGLEFLIYFQGNSAPDKSGLPSDRFSAERTGGSVSTLTIQRTQQEDSAVYLCASSLVGTGGRNEQFFGPGTRLTVL.

This clonotype was detected ten times or more. The V and J genes are TRBV7-9 and TRBJ2-7; 7 bases line up with TRBD2. The CDR3 runs 12 residues. Germline CDR1 reads SEHNR; CDR2 reads FQNEAQ (reference sequence). V lost 5 bases, J lost 5 bases, and 3 bases stayed unmatched. CDR3 bases: TGTGCCAGCAGCCGCGGGACTAACGAGCAGTACTTC. Translating it yields CASSRGTNEQYF.

The V call is TRBV5-4, the J call TRBJ1-2; perhaps TRBD1 as D (6 bases). The ends were cut back, 3 bases at V and 2 bases at J, with 11 bases in the middle. CDR1 is SGHNT, CDR2 YYREEE, per germline (reference sequence). The CDR3 has 14 amino acids. The CDR3 DNA is TGTGCCAGCAGCTGGACGCAGGGGAACTATGGCTACACCTTC. Amino acids: CASSWTQGNYGYTF.

This clonotype has at least ten counts. The chain recombines TRBV7-3 with TRBJ2-5; tentatively, D is TRBD1 (5 bases). Trimming cost V 1 base and J 5 bases, with 14 bases left between them. The CDR3 totals 15 residues. Germline V CDR1 and CDR2: SGHTA, FQGTGA. The DNA for the CDR3 is TGTGCCAGCAGCTTAAGAACAGGTGGTCGGGAGACCCAGTACTTC. This translates into CASSLRTGGRETQYF. Drawing the rest from reference TRBV7-3 and TRBJ2-5, the complete variable domain is GAGVSQTPSNKVTEKGKYVELRCDPISGHTALYWYRQSLGQGPEFLIYFQGTGAADDSGLPNDRFFAVRPEGSVSTLKIQRTERGDSAVYLCASSLRTGGRETQYFGPGTRLLVL.

At least ten counts were recorded for this clonotype. The rearrangement links TRBV12-3 or TRBV12-4 to TRBJ1-4; D may be TRBD1 (5 bases). The CDR3 is made up of 14 amino acids. V lost 3 bases and J 5 bases, leaving 10 bases between the germline ends. CDR3 protein: CASSLWGSNEKLFF. CDR3 coding DNA: TGTGCCAGCAGTTTGTGGGGGTCCAATGAAAAACTGTTTTTT.

This clonotype occurred many times. The chain is built from TRBV24-1 and TRBJ2-2, with D possibly being TRBD1 or TRBD2 (5 bases each). This CDR3 is built from 16 residues. Germline lookup yields CDR1 KGHDR and CDR2 SFDVKD. Trimming stripped 0 bases from V and 2 bases from J, with 9 bases between. CDR3 bases: TGTGCCACCAGTGATTTGAGTGGGACCAACACCGGGGAGCTGTTTTTT. It yields the protein CATSDLSGTNTGELFF.